Here is one TCR beta chain with its context. This clone was detected a few times. The antigen it recognizes is unknown. Base qualities are not at hand, and no much larger clone is one base apart. To sequence the TCRbeta CDR3 region, genomic DNA was isolated from the sorted cells. The immunoSEQ Assay was used for sequencing of TCRbeta CDR3 regions. In its TCRdb copy, this immuneACCESS table keeps in-frame sequences only and misses some clones. Where compared with another copy, unresolved V genes explain less than half of these, and the others have no known cause. The sample table records more than 4,500 clones; roughly 64% of these occur just once. Roughly two thirds of the sample is taken by the ten largest. This sample is part of a study of OX40 agonist ivuxolimab in advanced cancers. Regarding the study in general: Ivuxolimab was an agonistic, fully human IgG2 monoclonal antibody directed against OX40 (CD134), a costimulatory receptor. Intravenous ivuxolimab was administered to patients every 2 weeks at six dose levels: 0.01, 0.1, 0.3, 1.5, 3 and 10 mg/kg. Of the roughly 52 patients in dose escalation, about 20 had hepatocellular carcinoma, about 15 had melanoma, 9 had renal cell carcinoma and 9 had head and neck cancer. The dose-escalation cohort was about 83% male with a mean age of roughly 60 years, ranging from about 23 to 85. Prior anti-PD-1, anti-PD-L1 or anti-CTLA-4 therapy was permitted, and checkpoint inhibitors had been received by 30% to 40% of dose-escalation patients. Partial responses occurred in three dose-escalation patients: two with cutaneous melanoma and one with hepatocellular carcinoma. Peripheral TCRbeta sequencing was intended to test whether TCR sequence diversity was altered and clonal T-cell expansion was caused by ivuxolimab. The monotherapy dose-escalation portion (N of about 50 patients) of the phase I ivuxolimab trial is reported in the paper.

Patients with autoimmune disease history or receiving systemic immunosuppression were excluded from the trial. Peripheral blood for TCR sequencing was collected from all dose cohorts at baseline, on cycle 4 day 1, and on cycle 7 day 1. The samples were taken from a phase I, first-in-human, multicenter, open-label dose-escalation trial of ivuxolimab. Adults with locally advanced or metastatic head and neck squamous cell, hepatocellular, melanoma or renal cell carcinoma were enrolled in the trial. Before TCR sequencing, CD4+ T cells and CD8+ T cells were sorted from peripheral blood as separate populations. The paper as a whole reports these results and caveats: In partial responders in the 0.1-3.0 mg/kg groups, normalized peripheral clonal expansion was found to be among the lowest, especially among CD8+ T cells. After ivuxolimab, more expanded clones were found on average in CD8+ T cells than in CD4+ T cells. Low levels of normalized T-cell clonal expansion were also seen in some patients who did not respond. Which antigens the clonally expanded peripheral T cells were specific for was not determined. At doses of 0.1 to 3.0 mg/kg, clonal expansion of both CD4+ and CD8+ blood T cells was observed from baseline to week 6.

In the germline V gene, CDR1 corresponds to SGHAT and CDR2 to FQNNGV. The CDR3, from cysteine to phenylalanine, totals 14 residues. Only CDR3 DNA remains: 42 bases, in frame from the first base. Trimming at the junction amounts to 5 bases on V and 3 bases on J, and the germline ends lie 11 bases apart. This TCR was sampled from an adult with an advanced solid tumor such as melanoma, head and neck, liver or kidney cancer. The input for sequencing was CD4+ or CD8+ T cells sorted from blood, taken in a trial of the OX40 agonist ivuxolimab. This sequence uses TRBV11-2 and TRBJ1-3; no D gene is confidently identified. The DNA reads as follows: TGTGCCAGCAGCAGGGTAGGGTTTGGAAACACCATATATTTT. The resulting protein is CASSRVGFGNTIYF.